The text below deals with one T cell receptor beta chain. Its antigen is unidentified. Reverse transcribed after extraction, RNA yielded cDNA as the sequencing template. TCRdb keeps only in-frame clones here, not all; method: immunoSEQ multiplex PCR. The data contain some 130,000 clones, about 47% of them singletons. This sample is part of a study of CD8+ T cells in alopecia areata. From germline, CDR1 is SGHDT and CDR2 YYEEEE. The CDR3 has 15 residues. The V and J ends lost 4 bases and 0 bases respectively, with 12 bases between them. General observations from the study: Besides other cells, scalp samples also yield sequences of resident alphabeta T cells from normal skin.

Peripheral blood, together with lesional scalp punch biopsies, was collected from alopecia areata patients. The source is a human donor with alopecia areata. V usage is TRBV5-6 and J usage is TRBJ2-3; D possibly uses TRBD1 or TRBD2 (5 bases each). Material: CD8+ T cells sorted from blood, obtained at week 0. CDR3 sequence reads: CASSAVEGSTDTQYF. The CDR3 nucleotides read TGTGCCAGCAGCGCTGTAGAGGGGAGCACAGATACGCAGTATTTT.